This T cell receptor (beta chain) is drawn from a study of beta chain features in type 1 diabetes. Isolated RNA was reverse transcribed in full, so expressed TCRB transcripts were sequenced. Assay: immunoSEQ multiplex PCR; the TCRdb copy retains only in-frame clones and omits some. Among 200,000 to 250,000 clones listed, 16% were seen once. Study conclusions and caveats: Moderate but significant shortening of TCRB CDR3s was recorded in all four CD4+ subsets from Type 1 diabetes patients.

A note on this clone: Its antigen is not known.

With V trimmed by 5 bases and J by 3 bases, 6 bases remained unmatched. Germline V gives CDR1 SEHNR, CDR2 FQNEAQ (reference sequence). The length of the CDR3 is 14 residues. What was sequenced was naive CD4+ T cells from blood. The clonotype comes from a man under 40 with type 1 diabetes. V gene TRBV7-9 combines with J gene TRBJ2-7; 8 bases line up with TRBD1. The CDR3 region is CASSPRTGNYEQYF. CDR3 DNA sequence: TGTGCCAGCAGCCCTAGGACAGGGAACTACGAGCAGTACTTC.